This TCR beta chain was observed in a study of lymphopenia after photon versus proton radiotherapy. Concerning this clone: Its antigen is not identified.

The data were produced by immunoSEQ multiplex PCR, yet TCRdb's version contains in-frame clones alone and is incomplete. Of tens of thousands of clones detected, around 80% appear once; the ten largest clones hold 1.2% to 1.5%. Study-wide findings and caveats: Better survival with proton therapy was suggested as possible, not demonstrated. Oligoclonal CD8+ Temra expansion after nadir drove photon patients' diversity drop.

Germline values: CDR1 SGDLS, CDR2 YYNGEE. V shed 0 bases and J shed 4 bases, with 11 bases lying between them. CDR3 length: 15 residues. This receptor was identified in a man between 60 and 75 years old with pancreatic cancer. The J gene is TRBJ2-1, the V gene TRBV9; D is undetermined. The sequencing used peripheral blood, collected from a patient treated with proton-based radiotherapy. CDR3 sequence reads: CASSVVLAAYNEQFF. CDR3 DNA sequence: TGTGCCAGCAGCGTAGTTTTAGCTGCATACAATGAGCAGTTCTTC.